Following are 27 T cell receptor beta chains from one sample sequenced in a study of blood T cell repertoires in COVID-19. Some clones are missing from TCRdb's copy, which holds only in-frame ones; the method was immunoSEQ multiplex PCR. The repertoire consists of just over 300,000 clones, with 89% occurring once and the leading ten covering 1.5% to 2%. The sample taken for sequencing was peripheral blood. All receptors derive from a woman in her twenties or thirties with COVID-19, enrolled during active disease.

The chain joins TRBV4-2 to TRBJ1-3; the match to TRBD1 covers 8 bases. The CDR3 totals 16 residues. In germline, CDR1 is LGHNA, CDR2 YNFKEQ. The junction had 3 bases not matched to a gene; V was cut back by 0 bases and J by 2 bases. CDR3 sequence: CASSQEQGGTGNTIYF. The DNA of the CDR3 is TGTGCCAGCAGCCAAGAACAGGGGGGGACTGGAAACACCATATATTTT.

The rearrangement joins TRBV21-1 to TRBJ2-7; the DNA was not used to check the table's D call, TRBD1. TRBV21-1 is noted as a pseudogene. This CDR3 contains 15 residues. The CDR3 DNA reads as TGTGCCAGCAGCACCCGACAGGGCCTAGACTACGAGCAGTACGTC. Translating gives CASSTRQGLDYEQYV.

This rearrangement joins TRBV7-9 to TRBJ2-2, with 13 nucleotides matching TRBD2. Germline V gene data show CDR1 as SEHNR and CDR2 as FQNEAQ (reference sequence). Trimming cost V 6 bases and J 1 base; bases outside gene matches: 5. The CDR3 sequence is 17 residues long. The CDR3 loop reads CASRPGLAGENTGELFF. The CDR3 coding sequence is TGTGCCAGCAGGCCTGGACTAGCGGGAGAGAACACCGGGGAGCTGTTTTTT.

The V and J genes are TRBV11-3 and TRBJ2-5, with 9 bases lining up with TRBD2. Germline trimming cut 1 base from V and 2 bases from J; bases unmatched to any gene: 14. Germline assignment: CDR1 SGHNT and CDR2 YENEEA. The CDR3 spans 19 residues. DNA for the CDR3: TGTGCCAGCAGCTTAGGGAGGTGGGCTAGCGGGGACTCTCAAGAGACCCAGTACTTC. Amino acid sequence: CASSLGRWASGDSQETQYF.

The J gene is TRBJ2-5, the V gene TRBV6-5; TRBD1 agrees at 9 bases. The CDR3 consists of 14 residues. V was clipped by 6 bases and J by 5 bases; unmatched bases: 7. CDR1 MNHEY and CDR2 SVGAGI come from the germline V gene. CDR3 nucleotides: TGTGCCAGCAGCCTCACAGGGGGCGGGGAGACCCAGTACTTC. This sequence encodes CASSLTGGGETQYF.

The chain employs TRBV4-3 and TRBJ2-2, with 10 bases identical to TRBD2. The CDR3 length is 21 residues. V shed 0 bases and J 0 bases; nucleotides not matched to a gene: 13. CDR1 LGHNA and CDR2 YSLEER come from the germline V gene. CDR3 sequence: CASSQDEIAGGPLANTGELFF. The CDR3, as DNA: TGCGCCAGCAGCCAAGATGAGATAGCGGGGGGACCCCTCGCGAACACCGGGGAGCTGTTTTTT.

Only one count was recorded for this clone. The chain is built from TRBV6-5 and TRBJ2-3; unclear D gene. Germline loops: CDR1 MNHEY, CDR2 SVGAGI. This CDR3 has 13 residues. V was pared by 5 bases and J by 5 bases, with 11 bases between. The CDR3: CASSPFRGDTQYF. The CDR3, as DNA: TGTGCCAGCAGTCCGTTCCGAGGAGATACGCAGTATTTT.

The chain recombines TRBV6-4 with TRBJ1-1; D is possibly TRBD1 (6 bases). The CDR3 sequence is 14 residues long. Deletions cut 3 bases from V and 1 base from J, with 9 bases between. CDR1 MRHNA and CDR2 SNTAGT come from the germline V gene. CDR3 loop: CASSENRENTEAFF. The CDR3 nucleotides read TGTGCCAGCAGTGAAAACAGGGAGAACACTGAAGCTTTCTTT.

The chain couples TRBV12-5 to TRBJ2-3, with D perhaps matching TRBD2 (5 bases). The CDR3 covers 14 residues. Germline V gene data show CDR1 as LGHNT and CDR2 as FRNRAP. Trimming took 5 bases from V and 6 from J, leaving 15 bases between them. CDR3 nucleotide sequence: TGTGCTAGTGGTCCCTCCGACTACACCGATACGCAGTATTTT. Encoded protein: CASGPSDYTDTQYF.

This chain uses TRBV20-1 with TRBJ2-7, with D perhaps matching TRBD1 (5 bases). Trimming pared 6 bases from V and 0 bases from J, leaving 15 bases between. Germline V CDR1 and CDR2: DFQATT, SNEGSKA (reference sequence). The CDR3 contains 14 residues. DNA of the CDR3: TGCAGTGCCAGTAGCTTGACAGCCTCCTACGAGCAGTACTTC. Translated, it gives CSASSLTASYEQYF.

This chain links TRBV7-2 with TRBJ1-1; D is perhaps TRBD1 (6 bases). The CDR3 totals 12 residues. V lost 0 bases and J lost 8, with 7 bases in between. Looked up from germline, CDR1 is SGHTA and CDR2 is FQGNSA. Written as DNA, the CDR3 is TGTGCCAGCAGCTTAGCTGGGACAGAAGCTTTCTTT. It is translated as CASSLAGTEAFF.

The genes are TRBV4-1 and TRBJ1-4; 8 bases are shared with TRBD1. V lost 3 bases and J lost 2; bases outside the gene matches: 5. CDR1 and CDR2 from the germline V gene are MGHRA and YSYEKL. The CDR3 is 16 amino acids. CDR3 residues: CASSQAQGATNEKLFF. In nucleotides, the CDR3 is TGCGCCAGCAGCCAGGCTCAGGGGGCCACTAATGAAAAACTGTTTTTT.

The V gene is TRBV19, the J gene TRBJ1-6, with 7 nucleotides matching TRBD1. The CDR3 runs to 17 residues. With 1 base clipped from V and 5 bases from J, the junction kept 8 bases outside the gene matches. Germline V gives CDR1 LNHDA, CDR2 SQIVND (reference sequence). The CDR3 coding sequence is TGTGCCAGTAGTATAGGGGGAACAGGGGAGCATAATTCACCCCTCCACTTT. Translation: CASSIGGTGEHNSPLHF.

V gene TRBV2 combines with J gene TRBJ2-7; 11 bases align to TRBD1. Germline V gives CDR1 SNHLY, CDR2 FYNNEI. Trimming removed 3 bases from V and 5 bases from J; junction bases left unmatched: 9. CDR3 length equals 16 residues. CDR3 DNA sequence: TGTGCCAGCAGTGATTTTTCCCGGACAGGGGGCCACGAGCAGTACTTC. Residues: CASSDFSRTGGHEQYF. Supplemented by reference TRBV2 and TRBJ2-7, the full variable domain reads EPEVTQTPSHQVTQMGQEVILRCVPISNHLYFYWYRQILGQKVEFLVSFYNNEISEKSEIFDDQFSVERPDGSNFTLKIRSTKLEDSAMYFCASSDFSRTGGHEQYFGPGTRLTVT.

The V call is TRBV7-9, the J call TRBJ2-1; TRBD1 matches 7 bases. CDR1 and CDR2 (germline): SEHNR, FQNEAQ (reference sequence). The J segment lost 6 bases and the V segment lost 5 bases, leaving 13 bases of the junction unmatched. The CDR3 sequence is 16 residues long. The CDR3 is CASSGPTGNLINEQFF. CDR3 DNA: TGTGCCAGCAGCGGCCCGACAGGGAATTTGATCAATGAGCAGTTCTTC.

In its sample, this clone was seen a few times. The chain recombines TRBV9 with TRBJ1-5; D call uncertain. The CDR3 totals 15 residues. Germline V gene data show CDR1 as SGDLS and CDR2 as YYNGEE. Between the trimmed V and J ends, which lost 3 bases and 3 bases, there was a span of 13 bases. The CDR3 region is CASSGQAATNQPQHF. The CDR3 DNA reads as TGTGCCAGCAGCGGCCAAGCGGCGACCAATCAGCCCCAGCATTTT.

This clone appeared once. The chain recombines TRBV12-3 or TRBV12-4 with TRBJ1-1; 9 bases agree with TRBD1. J lost 8 bases, V lost 7 bases, and 8 bases had no gene match. CDR3 length: 13 residues. The CDR3 loop is CASNEQGAREAFF. Here the CDR3 DNA reads TGTGCCAGCAATGAACAGGGGGCGAGGGAAGCTTTCTTT.

The rearrangement joins TRBV6-2 or TRBV6-3 to TRBJ2-3, with a tentative D call TRBD1 (6 bases). V lost 2 bases and J lost 6, with 12 bases in between. The CDR3 runs to 14 residues. Germline V gene data show CDR1 as MNHEY and CDR2 as SVGEGT. This CDR3 reads CASSYPPGVDTQYF. The CDR3 nucleotides are TGTGCCAGCAGTTACCCTCCAGGGGTGGATACGCAGTATTTT.

The chain couples TRBV7-2 to TRBJ1-2; 9 bases map to TRBD1. J was trimmed by 0 bases and V by 5 bases; bases with no gene match: 10. This CDR3 comprises 17 residues. CDR1 SGHTA and CDR2 FQGNSA come from the germline V gene. CDR3 region: CASSPNRGRLSNYGYTF. The CDR3 DNA reads as TGTGCCAGCAGCCCCAACAGGGGGCGATTATCTAACTATGGCTACACCTTC.

This clone was observed many times. The J gene is TRBJ2-1, the V gene TRBV6-4; D is undetermined. Deletions cut 4 bases from V and 5 bases from J, with 9 bases between. Germline CDR1 and CDR2: MRHNA and SNTAGT. The CDR3 has 13 amino acids. The CDR3 nucleotides are TGTGCCAGCAGTGTCCGGGTACACAATGAGCAGTTCTTC. It encodes CASSVRVHNEQFF.

The chain has TRBV7-2 and TRBJ2-3; D might be TRBD2 (7 bases). This CDR3 spans 15 amino acids. Germline loops: CDR1 SGHTA, CDR2 FQGNSA. Trimming took off 6 bases at V and 4 bases at J, with 17 bases between the two ends. The CDR3 reads CASRLVGGQADTQYF. The CDR3 region has the DNA TGTGCCAGCAGGCTCGTGGGGGGGCAGGCAGATACGCAGTATTTT.

In its sample, this clone was seen once. V gene TRBV19 combines with J gene TRBJ2-2; 14 bases line up with TRBD2. CDR3 length equals 16 residues. After removal of 7 bases from V and 2 bases from J, the junction contained 3 bases not matched to a gene. Germline V CDR1 and CDR2: LNHDA, SQIVND (reference sequence). Here the CDR3 reads CASKGLAGANTGELFF. CDR3 bases: TGTGCCAGTAAGGGACTAGCGGGGGCCAACACCGGGGAGCTGTTTTTT. The whole variable domain, filled in from reference TRBV19 and TRBJ2-2, reads DGGITQSPKYLFRKEGQNVTLSCEQNLNHDAMYWYRQDPGQGLRLIYYSQIVNDFQKGDIAEGYSVSREKKESFPLTVTSAQKNPTAFYLCASKGLAGANTGELFFGEGSRLTVL.

In this sample, this clone turned up a few times. The J gene is TRBJ1-5, the V gene TRBV7-9; TRBD1 matches 9 bases. V shed 1 base and J 4 bases; nucleotides not matched to a gene: 2. The CDR3 runs to 15 residues. Looked up from germline, CDR1 is SEHNR and CDR2 is FQNEAQ (reference sequence). The CDR3 bases are TGTGCCAGCAGCTTAGGACAGGGGGTGAATCAGCCCCAGCATTTT. It yields the protein CASSLGQGVNQPQHF. The variable domain in full, completed from reference TRBV7-9 and TRBJ1-5, reads DTGVSQNPRHKITKRGQNVTFRCDPISEHNRLYWYRQTLGQGPEFLTYFQNEAQLEKSRLLSDRFSAERPKGSFSTLEIQRTEQGDSAMYLCASSLGQGVNQPQHFGDGTRLSIL.

The genes are TRBV7-8 and TRBJ1-4, with D tentatively TRBD1 (6 bases). V was shortened by 5 bases and J by 0 bases, with 10 bases between the two germline ends. This CDR3 has 15 residues. CDR1 is SGHVS, CDR2 FQNEAQ, per germline. In DNA form, the CDR3 reads TGTGCCAGCAGCGCTAACAGGGCAACTAATGAAAAACTGTTTTTT. Protein product: CASSANRATNEKLFF.

CDR3 residues: CASSAGGSIQYF. In DNA, the CDR3 is TGTGCCAGCAGTGCCGGGGGGAGCATTCAGTACTTC. The genes are TRBV25-1 and TRBJ2-4; 7 bases are a match to TRBD2. V lost 4 bases to trimming and J lost 9 bases; unmatched junction nucleotides: 3. CDR1 and CDR2 (germline): MGHDK, SYGVNS. The CDR3 sequence is 12 residues long.

The gene calls are TRBV4-1 and TRBJ1-1; D is unresolved. Germline-derived CDR1 and CDR2 are MGHRA and YSYEKL. Deletions cut 2 bases from V and 2 bases from J, with 12 bases between. CDR3 length: 15 residues. CDR3 bases: TGCGCCAGCAGCCAACCGAGACTTTCAAACACTGAAGCTTTCTTT. Its translation: CASSQPRLSNTEAFF.

The V and J genes are TRBV2 and TRBJ1-1, with D tentatively TRBD1 (5 bases). Germline values: CDR1 SNHLY, CDR2 FYNNEI. Between the trimmed V and J ends, which lost 7 bases and 2 bases, there was a span of 20 bases. There are 16 residues in the CDR3. This CDR3 reads CASTGARGTLNTEAFF. The CDR3 DNA reads TGTGCCAGCACCGGAGCTCGGGGGACGCTCAACACTGAAGCTTTCTTT.